This T cell receptor beta chain appears in the sequencing data of a study of a mutant IDH1 vaccine in newly diagnosed glioma. Turning to the study itself: Across weeks 1, 3, 5, 7, 11, 15, 19 and 23, patients received a vaccination each time, eight in all. Vaccination followed radiotherapy alone by 4-6 weeks, or accompanied temozolomide cycles. Treated patients were roughly 60% male, about 38% female, mean age about 41 years. Standard pretreatment was either radiotherapy, temozolomide, or, for most, radiochemotherapy with temozolomide.

With V trimmed by 8 bases and J by 5 bases, 7 bases remained unmatched. This CDR3 has 13 residues. The germline CDR1 and CDR2 sequences are SNHLY and FYNNEI. Here immunoSEQ multiplex PCR was the method, and the copy in TCRdb shows in-frame clones only, minus some. The table lists 50,000 to 85,000 clones, around 82% of them singletons, with 10% to 15% in the top ten. About this clone itself: Its antigen is still unknown.

Time point: week 23, last vaccination. Each dose delivered 300 ug of mutant IDH1 20-mer peptide subcutaneously with imiquimod. The source of this sequence is a man aged 18 to 30 with glioma. The chain employs TRBV2 and TRBJ2-5, with TRBD2 identical over 8 bases. The source material was PBMCs, sampled from a glioma patient whose treatment included an IDH1 peptide vaccine. The CDR3 loop reads CASGRGGRETQYF. The CDR3 coding sequence is TGTGCCAGCGGACGGGGGGGCCGGGAGACCCAGTACTTC.